The clone carrying this T cell receptor beta chain was recorded at least ten times. Its antigen is undetermined. The time point here: newly diagnosed GD, antithyroid drugs for less than 3 months. The TCR library was made from RNA extracted from PBMCs. Both iRepertoire HTBI primers and Arm-PCR of CDR3 regions were used to build the TCR beta libraries. MiXCR, run by TCRdb on the multiplex PCR reads, gives a single entry per CDR3 protein. Of hundreds of thousands of distinct CDR3 sequences listed, 15% to 20% are singletons. The source of the sample is a study of regulatory T cells in long-lasting Graves disease. Study results and limitations: The work looked only at peripheral blood and did not look at thyroid tissue.

V was pared by 0 bases and J by 4 bases, with 9 bases between. The CDR3 has 14 amino acids. Germline V CDR1 and CDR2: MGHRA, YSYEKL. This sample also belongs to another study, concerning T cells in Graves' hyperthyroidism and ophthalmopathy. According to that study: Any patient presenting with uncontrolled infection, other autoimmune disease, pregnancy or lactation was left out. Using the HTBI primer set, a first-round RT-PCR was run on the TCR CDR3. Through a model of 13 V-J features, ophthalmopathy was separated from stable hyperthyroidism.

The sequences come from peripheral blood mononuclear cells (PBMCs), collected at new diagnosis, from a patient treated with antithyroid drugs. The clonotype comes from a man aged 40-50 years with Graves disease. The chain carries TRBV4-1 and TRBJ1-2; D is unclear. The CDR3 spells CASSQEGRIYGYTF. The CDR3 nucleotides are TGCGCCAGCAGCCAAGAGGGCAGGATCTATGGCTACACCTTC.